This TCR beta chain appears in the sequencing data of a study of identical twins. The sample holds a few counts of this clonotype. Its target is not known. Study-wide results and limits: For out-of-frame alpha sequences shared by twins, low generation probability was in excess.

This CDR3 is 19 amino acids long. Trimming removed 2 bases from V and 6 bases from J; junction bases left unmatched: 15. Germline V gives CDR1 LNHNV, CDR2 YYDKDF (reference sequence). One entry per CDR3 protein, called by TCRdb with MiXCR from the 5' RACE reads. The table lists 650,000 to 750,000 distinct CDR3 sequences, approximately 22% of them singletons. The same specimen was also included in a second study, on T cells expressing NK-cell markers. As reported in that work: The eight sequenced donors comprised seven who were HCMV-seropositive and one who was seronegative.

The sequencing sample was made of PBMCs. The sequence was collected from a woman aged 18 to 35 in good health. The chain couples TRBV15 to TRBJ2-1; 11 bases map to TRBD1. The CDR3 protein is CATSRPIGGQGARGNEQFF. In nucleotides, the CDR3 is TGTGCCACCAGCAGACCAATAGGTGGACAGGGGGCGCGAGGCAATGAGCAGTTCTTC.